A selection of T cell receptor beta chains follows, all from one sample in a study of blood T cell repertoires in COVID-19. Profiling relied on immunoSEQ multiplex PCR, and the TCRdb table lists in-frame clones only, not all of them. The data hold 200,000 to 250,000 clones, with roughly 83% observed a single time. The source material was peripheral blood. These receptors came from a man older than 75 with acute or convalescent COVID-19. Both conserved end residues are trimmed from each CDR3. Part of the rows lack a size; the others show once, few, many or a class for expanded clones.

NA | TRBJ2-1 | TRBV29-1 | SASSGGAINEQF
NA | TRBJ1-2 | TRBV5-6 | ASSSDRARGYT
NA | TRBJ1-6 | TRBV4-1 | ASSQASQGGSPLH
NA | TRBJ1-1 | TRBV9 | ASSVLGQGATEAF
NA | TRBJ2-7 | TRBV4-1 | ASSQTGQGAYEQY
NA | TRBJ1-1 | TRBV28 | ASSSPARGNTEAF
NA | TRBJ1-6 | TRBV25-1 | ASKAQGDSYNSPLH
NA | TRBJ2-7 | TRBV10-3 | AIRESGEQY
NA | TRBJ2-2 | TRBV10-3 | ATWEESNTGELF
NA | TRBJ1-3 | TRBV6-5 | ASRLGGPGNTIY
NA | TRBJ2-7 | TRBV6-5 | ASSTLPTGVGEQY
few | TRBJ2-1 | TRBV28 | ASSLRDGGFYNEQF
NA | TRBJ1-1 | TRBV4-3 | ASSPGTAALGAF
NA | TRBJ1-1 | TRBV12-3/TRBV12-4 | ASSDGGGTEAF
NA | TRBJ2-7 | TRBV7-8 | ASSLFINLAVPKNEQY
NA | TRBJ2-3 | TRBV28 | ASSPSRGLGPDTQY
NA | TRBJ2-5 | TRBV5-1 | ASSLLGTGGRETQY
NA | TRBJ2-1 | TRBV7-9 | ASSLARGSHNEQF
NA | TRBJ2-7 | TRBV27 | ASSSPTSGSFTSYEQY
NA | TRBJ2-4 | TRBV2 | ASKRFSGTALGDIQY
NA | TRBJ2-7 | TRBV28 | ATRGGPTYEQY
once | TRBJ1-6 | TRBV3-1/TRBV3-2 | ASSQPYRDRNQGPLH
NA | TRBJ1-4 | TRBV6-5 | ASSYGGGELF
NA | TRBJ2-7 | TRBV2 | ASKEQGPMYEQY